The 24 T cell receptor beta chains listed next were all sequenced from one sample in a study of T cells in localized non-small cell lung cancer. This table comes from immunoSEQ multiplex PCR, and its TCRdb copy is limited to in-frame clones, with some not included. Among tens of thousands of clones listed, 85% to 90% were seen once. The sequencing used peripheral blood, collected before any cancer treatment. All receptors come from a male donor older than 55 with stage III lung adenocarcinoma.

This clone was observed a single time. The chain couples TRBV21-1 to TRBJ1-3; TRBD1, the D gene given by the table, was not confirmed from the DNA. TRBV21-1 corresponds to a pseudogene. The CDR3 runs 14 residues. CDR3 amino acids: CARLIQGAGNTIYF. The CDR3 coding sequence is TGTGCCAGGTTGATACAGGGGGCTGGAAACACCATATATTTT.

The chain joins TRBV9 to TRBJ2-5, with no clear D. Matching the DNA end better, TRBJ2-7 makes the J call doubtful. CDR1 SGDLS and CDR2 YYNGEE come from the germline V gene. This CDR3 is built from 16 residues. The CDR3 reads CASSVAPGLSSYEQYF. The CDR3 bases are TGTGCCAGCAGCGTAGCACCCGGGCTGAGCTCCTACGAGCAGTACTTC.

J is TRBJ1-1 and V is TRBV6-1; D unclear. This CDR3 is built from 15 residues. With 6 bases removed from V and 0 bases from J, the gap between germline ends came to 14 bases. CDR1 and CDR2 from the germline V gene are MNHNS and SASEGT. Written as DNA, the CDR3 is TGTGCCAGCAGACCCTCCGGGTCGTTGAACACTGAAGCTTTCTTT. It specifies CASRPSGSLNTEAFF.

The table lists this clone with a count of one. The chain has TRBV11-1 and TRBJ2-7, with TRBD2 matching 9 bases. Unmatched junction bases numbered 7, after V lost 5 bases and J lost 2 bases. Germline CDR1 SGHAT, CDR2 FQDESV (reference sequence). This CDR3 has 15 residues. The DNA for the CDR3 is TGTGCCAGCAGCCTTAAGACTAGCGGTACCTACGAGCAGTACTTC. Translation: CASSLKTSGTYEQYF.

In nucleotides, the CDR3 is TGTGCCAGCAGTGACAGGGGCACCGGGGAGCTGTTTTTT. This encodes CASSDRGTGELFF. This chain uses TRBV28 with TRBJ2-2; 8 bases match TRBD1. Trimming took 5 bases from V and 4 from J; bases not matched to a gene: 0. CDR1 and CDR2 (germline): MDHEN, SYDVKM. The CDR3 is made up of 13 amino acids.

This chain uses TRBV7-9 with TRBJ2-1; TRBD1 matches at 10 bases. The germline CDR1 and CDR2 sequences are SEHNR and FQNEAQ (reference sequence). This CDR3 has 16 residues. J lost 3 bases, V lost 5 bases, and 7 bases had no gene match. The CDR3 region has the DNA TGTGCCAGCAGCCCCAGGGACAGGGGTCTCTACAATGAGCAGTTCTTC. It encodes CASSPRDRGLYNEQFF. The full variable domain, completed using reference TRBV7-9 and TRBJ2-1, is DTGVSQNPRHKITKRGQNVTFRCDPISEHNRLYWYRQTLGQGPEFLTYFQNEAQLEKSRLLSDRFSAERPKGSFSTLEIQRTEQGDSAMYLCASSPRDRGLYNEQFFGPGTRLTVL.

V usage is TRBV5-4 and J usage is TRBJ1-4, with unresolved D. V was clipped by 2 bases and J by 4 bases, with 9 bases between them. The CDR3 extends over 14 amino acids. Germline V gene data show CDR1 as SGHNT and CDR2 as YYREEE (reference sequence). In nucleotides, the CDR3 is TGTGCCAGCAGCTTAGGTCTGAGTAATGAAAAACTGTTTTTT. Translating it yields CASSLGLSNEKLFF.

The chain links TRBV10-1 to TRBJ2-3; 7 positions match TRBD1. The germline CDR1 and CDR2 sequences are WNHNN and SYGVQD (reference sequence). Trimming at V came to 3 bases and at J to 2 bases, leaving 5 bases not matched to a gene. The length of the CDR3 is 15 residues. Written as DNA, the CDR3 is TGCGCCAGCAGTGAAGGGACAGCCTTCACAGATACGCAGTATTTT. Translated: CASSEGTAFTDTQYF.

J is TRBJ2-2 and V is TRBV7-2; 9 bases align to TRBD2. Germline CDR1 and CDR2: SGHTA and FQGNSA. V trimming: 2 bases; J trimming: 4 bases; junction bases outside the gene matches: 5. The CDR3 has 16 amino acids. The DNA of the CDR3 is TGTGCCAGCAGCTTAATTGGCGGGAGGGCCACCGGGGAGCTGTTTTTT. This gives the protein CASSLIGGRATGELFF.

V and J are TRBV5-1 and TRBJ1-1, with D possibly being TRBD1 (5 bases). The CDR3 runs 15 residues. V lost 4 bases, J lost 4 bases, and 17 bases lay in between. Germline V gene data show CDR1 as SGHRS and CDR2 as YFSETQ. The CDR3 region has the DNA TGCGCCAGCAGCCCGGGGGGGGGACCCCCCACTGAAGCTTTCTTT. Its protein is CASSPGGGPPTEAFF.

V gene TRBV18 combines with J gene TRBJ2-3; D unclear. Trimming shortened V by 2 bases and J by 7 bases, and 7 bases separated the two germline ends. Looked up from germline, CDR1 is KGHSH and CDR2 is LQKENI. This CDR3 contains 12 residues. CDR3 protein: CASSPEQHTQYF. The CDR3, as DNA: TGTGCCAGCTCACCAGAACAGCATACGCAGTATTTT.

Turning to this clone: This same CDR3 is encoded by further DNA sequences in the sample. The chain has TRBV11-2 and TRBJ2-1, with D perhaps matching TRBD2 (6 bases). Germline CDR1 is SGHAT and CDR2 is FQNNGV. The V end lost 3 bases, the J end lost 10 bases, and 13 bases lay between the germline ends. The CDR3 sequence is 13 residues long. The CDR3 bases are TGTGCCAGCAGCTTGGGCACGGCGGGAGAGCAGTTCTTC. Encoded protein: CASSLGTAGEQFF.

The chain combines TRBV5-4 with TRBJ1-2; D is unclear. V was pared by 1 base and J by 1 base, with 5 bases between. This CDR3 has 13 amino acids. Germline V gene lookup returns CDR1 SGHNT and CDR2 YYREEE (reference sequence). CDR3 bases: TGTGCCAGCAGCTTGAAGGTTAACTATGGCTACACCTTC. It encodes CASSLKVNYGYTF.

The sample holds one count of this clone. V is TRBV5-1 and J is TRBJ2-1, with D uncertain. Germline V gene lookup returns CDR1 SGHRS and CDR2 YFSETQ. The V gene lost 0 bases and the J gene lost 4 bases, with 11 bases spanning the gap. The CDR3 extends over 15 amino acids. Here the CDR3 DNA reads TGCGCCAGCAGCTTGGGCCGCCACTCTTACAATGAGCAGTTCTTC. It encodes CASSLGRHSYNEQFF.

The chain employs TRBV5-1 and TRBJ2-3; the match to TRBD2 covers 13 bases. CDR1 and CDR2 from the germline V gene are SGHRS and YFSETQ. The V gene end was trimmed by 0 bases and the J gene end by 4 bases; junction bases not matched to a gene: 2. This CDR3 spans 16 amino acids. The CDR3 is CASSLGLAGGADTQYF. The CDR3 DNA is TGCGCCAGCAGCTTGGGACTAGCGGGGGGTGCAGATACGCAGTATTTT.

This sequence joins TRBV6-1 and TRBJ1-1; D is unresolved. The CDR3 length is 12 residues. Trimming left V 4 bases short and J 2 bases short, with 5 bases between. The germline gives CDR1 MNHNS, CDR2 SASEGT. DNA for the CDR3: TGTGCCAGCAGTGGACATAACACTGAAGCTTTCTTT. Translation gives CASSGHNTEAFF.

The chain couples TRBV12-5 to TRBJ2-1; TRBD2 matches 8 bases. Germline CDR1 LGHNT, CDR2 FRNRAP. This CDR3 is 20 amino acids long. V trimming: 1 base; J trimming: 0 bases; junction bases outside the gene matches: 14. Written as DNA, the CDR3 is TGTGCTAGTGGTTTGGCCCGAAGGTGGAGTAGCGGGACCTCCTACAATGAGCAGTTCTTC. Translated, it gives CASGLARRWSSGTSYNEQFF. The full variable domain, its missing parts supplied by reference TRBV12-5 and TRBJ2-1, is DARVTQTPRHKVTEMGQEVTMRCQPILGHNTVFWYRQTMMQGLELLAYFRNRAPLDDSGMPKDRFSAEMPDATLATLKIQPSEPRDSAVYFCASGLARRWSSGTSYNEQFFGPGTRLTVL.

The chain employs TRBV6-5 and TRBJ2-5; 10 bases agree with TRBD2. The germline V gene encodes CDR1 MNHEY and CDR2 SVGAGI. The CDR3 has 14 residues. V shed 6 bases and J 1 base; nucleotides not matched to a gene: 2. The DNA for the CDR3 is TGTGCCAGCAGGCGGACTAGCGGCCAAGAGACCCAGTACTTC. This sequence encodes CASRRTSGQETQYF.

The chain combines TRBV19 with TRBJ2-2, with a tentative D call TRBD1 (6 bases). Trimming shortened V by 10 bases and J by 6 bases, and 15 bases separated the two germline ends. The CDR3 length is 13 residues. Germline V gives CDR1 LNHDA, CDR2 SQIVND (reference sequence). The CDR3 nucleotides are TGTGCCACCGAAACGCAGGGGTCCGGGGAGCTGTTTTTT. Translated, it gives CATETQGSGELFF.

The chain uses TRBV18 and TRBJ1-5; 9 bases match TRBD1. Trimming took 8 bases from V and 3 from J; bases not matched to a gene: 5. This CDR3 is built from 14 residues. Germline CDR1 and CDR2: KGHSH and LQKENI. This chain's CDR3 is CASHGTGNNQPQHF. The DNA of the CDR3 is TGTGCCAGCCATGGGACAGGGAACAATCAGCCCCAGCATTTT.

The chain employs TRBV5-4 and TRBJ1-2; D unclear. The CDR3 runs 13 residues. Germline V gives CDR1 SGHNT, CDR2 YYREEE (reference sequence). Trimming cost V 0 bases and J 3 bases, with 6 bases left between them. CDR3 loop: CASSLVSDYGYTF. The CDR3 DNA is TGTGCCAGCAGCTTGGTATCAGACTATGGCTACACCTTC.

CDR3 coding DNA: TGTGCCAGCAGTTTCCTCGGCACGAGGGGAAGCACAGATACGCAGTATTTT. Translated: CASSFLGTRGSTDTQYF. The rearrangement joins TRBV28 to TRBJ2-3; D is tentatively TRBD1 or TRBD2 (5 bases each). V gave up 3 bases and J gave up 0 bases, with 16 bases separating them. This CDR3 has 17 residues. Germline CDR1 MDHEN, CDR2 SYDVKM.

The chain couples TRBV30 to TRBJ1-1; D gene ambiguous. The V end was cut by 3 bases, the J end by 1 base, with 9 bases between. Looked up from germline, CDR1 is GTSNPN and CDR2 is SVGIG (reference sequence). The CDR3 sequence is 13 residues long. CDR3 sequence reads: CAWRRQTNTEAFF. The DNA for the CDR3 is TGTGCCTGGAGACGGCAGACGAACACTGAAGCTTTCTTT.

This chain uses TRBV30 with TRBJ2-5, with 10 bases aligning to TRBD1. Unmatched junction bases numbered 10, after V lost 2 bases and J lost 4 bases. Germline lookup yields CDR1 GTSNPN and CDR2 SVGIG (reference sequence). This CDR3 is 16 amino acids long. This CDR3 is CAWSFYGTGARETQYF. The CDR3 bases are TGTGCCTGGAGTTTCTATGGGACAGGGGCTCGAGAGACCCAGTACTTC. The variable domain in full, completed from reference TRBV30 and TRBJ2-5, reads SQTIHQWPATLVQPVGSPLSLECTVEGTSNPNLYWYRQAAGRGLQLLFYSVGIGQISSEVPQNLSASRPQDRQFILSSKKLLLSDSGFYLCAWSFYGTGARETQYFGPGTRLLVL.